This entry features one T cell receptor (beta chain) sequence. The record originates from a study of blood T cell repertoires in COVID-19. Study information: T cells, B-cell-depleted T cells, or PBMCs provided the cDNA or gDNA that served as material.

Trimming at V came to 4 bases and at J to 12 bases, leaving 10 bases not matched to a gene. The germline V gene encodes CDR1 MNHEY and CDR2 SVGAGI. CDR3 length equals 15 residues. Libraries were prepared by immunoSEQ multiplex PCR; TCRdb keeps only in-frame clonotypes and omits some of them. The table includes about 140,000 clones, about 89% detected once. The V and J genes are TRBV6-5 and TRBJ2-1; 12 bases line up with TRBD2. This TCR derives from a man aged 45-60 years with active COVID-19. Material for sequencing was peripheral blood. The CDR3 DNA reads as TGTGCCAGCAGTTCCCCCACTAGCGGGGGGTCTATGCAGTTCTTC. Its translation: CASSSPTSGGSMQFF.